This T cell receptor beta chain comes out of a study of blood T cells in healthy people across ages. Study-wide context: Per every two T cells, about one barcoded beta molecule was captured by template switching.

Then a second PCR, running roughly 6 to 12 cycles, was carried out with a sample-barcoded 5' primer and a J-beta primer mix. TCRdb independently ran MiXCR on the 5' RACE reads; one entry per CDR3 protein. The sample includes fewer than 950,000 distinct CDR3 sequences, 53% of them seen just once. Caucasian individuals from Russia who were healthy and aged about 6 to 95 acted as donors. PBMCs numbering at least 6 million were isolated per sample. Study-wide findings and caveats: Estimates of total diversity, which came from one million sequenced T cells, were considered to be underestimates.

On this clonotype itself: Antigen: not known.

The sequenced sample was blood. The sequence came from a man aged 80 or over in good health.

CDR3 in amino acids: CASSLSDGPTYEQYF. The CDR3 nucleotides are TGTGCCAGCAGCTTATCGGACGGACCCACCTACGAGCAGTACTTC. This sequence joins TRBV7-6 and TRBJ2-7; D remains ambiguous. The CDR3 sequence is 15 residues long. V lost 2 bases and J 2 bases, leaving 13 bases between the germline ends. From germline, CDR1 is SGHVS and CDR2 FNYEAQ.